These T cell receptor beta chains were read from a single sample in a study of post-analysis software for immune sequencing data. TCRdb reprocessed the PCR reads with MiXCR, giving one entry per CDR3 protein. The table records about 820,000 distinct CDR3 sequences, around 50% of them present only once. The sequencing input was blood. All receptors derive from a girl aged 5-17 years with multiple sclerosis. Both conserved end residues are part of each CDR3. D genes are given only for firm matches. Size values are once, few and many counts, or a class for expanded clones, and some rows have none.

NA	TRBD2	TRBV29-1	TRBJ2-3	TGCAGCGTTGCGGCTAGCGGGGGGGCTATTCTTAGCACAGATACGCAGTATTTT	CSVAASGGAILSTDTQYF
few	NA	TRBV7-2	TRBJ2-7	TGCGCCAGCAGCTTGGAGGCCCGCTCCTACGAGCAGTACTTC	CASSLEARSYEQYF
once	TRBD2	TRBV20-1	TRBJ2-3	TGCAGTGCTAGAGAGGGACTAGCGGGGGTCAGAGATACGCAGTATTTT	CSAREGLAGVRDTQYF
NA	NA	TRBV4-1	TRBJ2-1	TGCGCCAGCACTTGGGGATTAGGTGGCGAGCAGTTCTTC	CASTWGLGGEQFF
NA	NA	TRBV7-9	TRBJ1-6	TGTGCCAGCAGCGCCCCAACAGGGTACCGCAATTCACCCCTCCACTTT	CASSAPTGYRNSPLHF
NA	TRBD1	TRBV5-1	TRBJ1-1	TGCGCCAGCAGCACGGGACAGGGGGCGACCACTGAAGCTTTCTTT	CASSTGQGATTEAFF
NA	TRBD1	TRBV12-3/TRBV12-4	TRBJ1-2	TGTGCCAGTCTACGGACAGGATTAAACTATGGCTACACCTTC	CASLRTGLNYGYTF
NA	TRBD2	TRBV12-3/TRBV12-4	TRBJ2-7	TGTGCCAGCAGCACGGGACTAGCGGGAGTCCCCTCCTACGAGCAGTACTTC	CASSTGLAGVPSYEQYF
once	NA	TRBV2	TRBJ2-1	TGTGCCAGCAAAACTTCGAGCGGCCCCTACAATGAGCAGTTCTTC	CASKTSSGPYNEQFF
NA	NA	TRBV10-3	TRBJ1-2	TGTGCCATCAGTGAGTCTAGGGTGGACGTGATGCTATATGGCTACACCTTC	CAISESRVDVMLYGYTF
few	NA	TRBV20-1	TRBJ2-7	TGCAGTGCTGAAGTAGATAGGGGTTCCTACGAGCAGTACTTC	CSAEVDRGSYEQYF
NA	NA	TRBV10-3	TRBJ1-1	TGTGCCATCAGTGGTCATAGCACAGGAACCAACACTGAAGCTTTCTTT	CAISGHSTGTNTEAFF
NA	NA	TRBV20-1	TRBJ2-7	TGCAGTGCTAGTAGCCTCCAGGGACCCTACGAGCAGTACTTC	CSASSLQGPYEQYF
NA	TRBD1	TRBV10-3	TRBJ2-7	TGTGCCATCCAGGGGGTTACCTACGAGCAGTACTTC	CAIQGVTYEQYF
NA	TRBD1	TRBV6-5	TRBJ1-2	TGTGCCAGCAGTTACTCAGACAGGGGCCCCTATGGCTACACCTTC	CASSYSDRGPYGYTF
NA	NA	TRBV9	TRBJ2-7	TGTGCCAGCAGCCCCCGACCGGACTCCTACGAGCAGTACTTC	CASSPRPDSYEQYF
few	NA	TRBV12-3/TRBV12-4	TRBJ1-6	TGTGCCAGCAGGGTTATCAGATGGGGACCCCTCCACTTT	CASRVIRWGPLHF
NA	NA	TRBV11-2	TRBJ2-3	TGTGCCAGCAGCGGGAAGGGAGATACGCAGTATTTT	CASSGKGDTQYF
NA	TRBD2	TRBV5-1	TRBJ2-2	TGCGCCAGCAGCTTTAGGACTAGCGGGGGGGGCGCGAACACCGGGGAGCTGTTTTTT	CASSFRTSGGGANTGELFF
NA	NA	TRBV27	TRBJ2-3	TGTGCCAGCAAACCCCAGGGGTTCGCCATCACAGATACGCAGTATTTT	CASKPQGFAITDTQYF
few	TRBD2	TRBV25-1	TRBJ2-7	TGTGCCAGCAGTGAATTCGATAGCGGGAGGCCCTTCTCCTACGAGCAGTACTTC	CASSEFDSGRPFSYEQYF
NA	NA	TRBV29-1	TRBJ2-1	TGCAGCGTTGACCCGGGACCGAGAATCCACAATGAGCAGTTCTTC	CSVDPGPRIHNEQFF